This TCR beta chain was identified in a study of shared clonotypes between healthy human individuals. Clones were sequenced by immunoSEQ multiplex PCR, and TCRdb holds only the in-frame ones, with some missing. The sample lists about half a million clones, roughly four fifths occurring once. Donors were healthy HIV-negative adults without recently reported acute infections or vaccinations. Every contributor of samples was a Caucasian grown-up residing in Nashville, Tennessee. This receptor was obtained from a woman between 40 and 55 years old in good health. Some clones in this sample may be carry-over from other donors' samples. Material: PBMCs.

Here the CDR3 DNA reads TGTGCCTGGAGTGCCCCCCCCTTATCCTACGAGCAGTACTTC. Encoded protein: CAWSAPPLSYEQYF. The V call is TRBV30, the J call TRBJ2-7; D unclear. There are 14 residues in the CDR3. The V end lost 1 base, the J end lost 1 base, and 11 bases lay between the germline ends. The germline V gene encodes CDR1 GTSNPN and CDR2 SVGIG (reference sequence).